Here is one T cell receptor (beta chain) with its context. Antigen: not known. The record originates from a study of identical twins. Study-level points and caveats: Cord blood beta clonotypes that were abundant carried fewer insertions, and memory repertoires showed no such trend.

MiXCR, run by TCRdb on the 5' RACE reads, gives a single entry per CDR3 protein. The sample shows approximately 890,000 distinct CDR3 sequences, 10% to 15% of them seen only once. Germline V CDR1 and CDR2: LGHDT, YNNKEL (reference sequence). The ends lost 1 base at V and 3 bases at J; junction bases unmatched: 2. CDR3 length equals 16 residues. These same records also appear under a second study, on yellow fever vaccine responses in identical twins.

This chain connects TRBV3-1 to TRBJ1-4, with 10 nucleotides matching TRBD1. The sequencing input was PBMCs. This clonotype originated in a woman aged 18 to 35 in good health. The CDR3 spells CASSQGQGAPNEKLFF. As DNA, the CDR3 is TGTGCCAGCAGCCAAGGACAGGGGGCGCCTAATGAAAAACTGTTTTTT.